A single TCR beta chain is shown here with its context. No antigen is known for it. This sample is part of a study of monozygotic twins with inflammatory bowel disease. Notes on the study in general: The study found lower TCRbeta diversity (inverse Simpson) in IBD patients than in healthy co-twins. Repertoire similarity matched across concordant and discordant twins, perhaps owing to limited power.

A template switching step added UMIs, each with a 6-nucleotide sample barcode. The authors ran two nested PCRs of 16 and 9 cycles on TCRalpha and TCRbeta cDNA. With the 5' RACE reads reprocessed, TCRdb shows one record per CDR3 protein and no DNA. Here the sample table reports around 380,000 distinct CDR3 sequences. This CDR3 contains 20 residues. CDR1 is SQVTM and CDR2 is ANQGSEA in the germline V gene. The sample comprised blood. The V gene is TRBV29-1, the J gene TRBJ2-6; the TRBD1 assignment by TCRdb is unverifiable without DNA. The sequence came from a human donor with ulcerative colitis or Crohn's disease, or a healthy co-twin of an affected twin (not recorded which). CDR3 amino acids: CSAYWGQGVPARAGANVLTF.